This record covers a single TCR beta chain. What this receptor recognizes is not known. No much larger clone exists at a distance of one base, and base qualities are not known. Synthetic TCR analog templates were spiked into each PCR to estimate absolute template abundance from read counts. Using the immunoSEQ assay, TCRbeta CDR3 regions were amplified from genomic DNA with bias-controlled V and J gene primers. Sequencing of rearranged TCRbeta segments was performed at approximately 20X coverage. The paper's processing steps were these. Sequencing errors were corrected by clustering, and CDR3s were annotated against IMGT so that V, D and J genes could be assigned. Downstream analyses used only productive TCRbeta rearrangements, leaving out any out-of-frame or stop-codon sequences. Clonality was computed as one minus Shannon entropy normalized by the log of the number of unique productive sequences. Fisher's exact test with Benjamini-Hochberg correction, at a threshold of adjusted p below 0.01, was used to find clones that differed between time points or between blood and tumor. TCRdb provides this immuneACCESS table in a form limited to in-frame rearrangements. Some clones are lacking; in checked studies, under half of them reflect an unresolved V gene, and why the rest are absent is not known. The V and J calls and clone size come from that table; D and trimming were worked out from the DNA. Within this sample are 70,000 to 95,000 clones, with around 92% of them counted one time only. The top ten constitute over 0.95% of the sample.

These data originate in a study of PD-L1 blockade in urothelial cancer (dated by TCRdb to about 2017). Context from the whole study: Therapy was started in 2014 for all patients, and atezolizumab 1,200 mg was administered intravenously every 3 weeks. Pretreatment tumor samples, along with matched peripheral blood serially collected before and after atezolizumab treatment, were subjected to TCR sequencing. The study, an exploratory multi-omic analysis, examined somatic, immune and clinical correlates of response to PD-L1 blockade with atezolizumab in urothelial cancer. About nine tenths of the roughly 29 patients were males with bladder-origin urothelial cancer, and 18 of 29 reported a prior smoking history. In the same patients, pretreatment tumors underwent whole exome sequencing and RNA sequencing in addition to TCR sequencing. Durable clinical benefit was achieved by nine patients and was not achieved by 20 patients. Twenty-nine patients had pretreatment blood TCR-seq, some 25 had at least one posttreatment blood collection, and some 25 had tumor TCR-seq. Blood samples were analyzed at 3 weeks after treatment start (second dose) and at 6 weeks after treatment start. An ECOG performance status of 0 or 1 was recorded for the patients, and 0 to 3 prior chemotherapy regimens had been received by the patients. Durable clinical benefit was defined as progression-free survival longer than 6 months, and TCR features were also tested against progression-free and overall survival. Blood samples gave median yields of around 140,000 T cells and around 88,000 unique TCRs, along with a median clonality of 0.080.

The meaning of the sample's time point label: pretreatment peripheral blood. The cohort comprised roughly 30 patients with locally advanced or metastatic urothelial carcinoma treated at Memorial Sloan Kettering on a trial protocol. Peripheral blood mononuclear cells were collected pretreatment and during treatment, at between 1 and 8 total time points per patient. The Qiagen DNeasy Blood extraction kit was used to purify genomic DNA from total PBMCs and tumor samples. PBMCs were collected pretreatment and during treatment, and were isolated and stored as previously described. Overall results and qualifications from the work: Among patients with durable benefit, tumor-associated TCR clones showed greater expansion in peripheral blood 3 weeks after treatment started (n of about 21, p = 0.022). Because the sample size was small (n of about 27) and many exploratory analyses were performed, the results are intended to be hypothesis-generating. Improved progression-free and overall survival was found to be associated with pretreatment peripheral blood TCR clonality below the median.

After removal of 2 bases from V and 5 bases from J, the junction retains 8 bases not matched to a gene. The germline V gene sets CDR1 to ENHRY and CDR2 to SYGVKD. From its cysteine to its phenylalanine, the CDR3 spans 15 amino acids. The kept DNA is CDR3 alone, 45 bases in frame from the first base. This TCR came from a woman aged 80 or over with urothelial cancer. The chain couples TRBV10-3 to TRBJ2-7, with 8 bases in between that match TRBD2. Sequenced here: PBMCs, sampled around atezolizumab (anti-PD-L1) treatment. The nucleotides read TGTGCCATCAGTGAGCGGGAGGGCCCTCGGGACGAGCAGTACTTC. Its protein reads: CAISEREGPRDEQYF.